This is a list of T cell receptor beta chains from one sample in a study of T cell changes during pregnancy in multiple sclerosis. Data came from immunoSEQ multiplex PCR; TCRdb stores just in-frame clones and leaves some out. The data show about 50,000 clones, 90% to 95% seen once. The material sequenced was CD4+ T cells from peripheral blood mononuclear cells, taken after pregnancy. The receptor set was obtained from a female donor with multiple sclerosis, enrolled in a pregnancy study. Each CDR3 is given with its conserved first and last residue. Fields, in order: V gene, D gene, CDR3 length, clone size, J gene, CDR3 DNA, CDR3 protein. D genes are given only for firm matches. Not all rows give a size; the values are once, few, many and, for expanded clones, a class.

v_call: TRBV28
d_call: NA
cdr3_length: 14
clone_size: NA
j_call: TRBJ2-3
cdr3_nt: TGTGCCAGCAGGACGACAGGGAGGAGAGATACGCAGTATTTT
cdr3_aa: CASRTTGRRDTQYF

v_call: TRBV28
d_call: NA
cdr3_length: 13
clone_size: NA
j_call: TRBJ1-5
cdr3_nt: TGTGCCAGCAGACCCCAGGGGAATCAGCCCCAGCATTTT
cdr3_aa: CASRPQGNQPQHF

v_call: TRBV28
d_call: TRBD1
cdr3_length: 15
clone_size: NA
j_call: TRBJ1-4
cdr3_nt: TGTGCCAGCAGCGGGACCGGGACAGGGGAAGAAAAACTGTTTTTT
cdr3_aa: CASSGTGTGEEKLFF

v_call: TRBV5-8
d_call: TRBD1
cdr3_length: 13
clone_size: NA
j_call: TRBJ2-7
cdr3_nt: TGTGCCAGCAGCTTGGACAGGGGCTACGAGCAGTACTTC
cdr3_aa: CASSLDRGYEQYF

v_call: TRBV5-4
d_call: TRBD1
cdr3_length: 15
clone_size: NA
j_call: TRBJ2-1
cdr3_nt: TGTGCCAGCAGCTCTGGACAGGAGGCCTACAATGAGCAGTTCTTC
cdr3_aa: CASSSGQEAYNEQFF

v_call: TRBV27
d_call: TRBD2
cdr3_length: 16
clone_size: NA
j_call: TRBJ2-7
cdr3_nt: TGTGCCAGCAGTTTATTCGGGACTAGCGGGAGGAACGAGCAGTACTTC
cdr3_aa: CASSLFGTSGRNEQYF

v_call: TRBV5-4
d_call: NA
cdr3_length: 14
clone_size: NA
j_call: TRBJ1-2
cdr3_nt: TGTGCCAGCAGCTCCCTACTGATTAACTATGGCTACACCTTC
cdr3_aa: CASSSLLINYGYTF

v_call: TRBV5-1
d_call: NA
cdr3_length: 17
clone_size: once
j_call: TRBJ2-6
cdr3_nt: TGCGCCAGCTGCCAATGGGCAGGGCACTCTGGGGCCAACGTCCTGACTTTC
cdr3_aa: CASCQWAGHSGANVLTF

v_call: TRBV29-1
d_call: NA
cdr3_length: 11
clone_size: NA
j_call: TRBJ2-7
cdr3_nt: TGCAGCGCCGGAAGGAGCCTCGAGCAGTACTTC
cdr3_aa: CSAGRSLEQYF

v_call: TRBV7-2
d_call: TRBD1
cdr3_length: 14
clone_size: NA
j_call: TRBJ2-3
cdr3_nt: TGTGCCAGCAGCCTGGACAGGGGTACAGATACGCAGTATTTT
cdr3_aa: CASSLDRGTDTQYF

v_call: TRBV5-1
d_call: TRBD2
cdr3_length: 16
clone_size: NA
j_call: TRBJ2-3
cdr3_nt: TGCGCCAGCAGCGGCAACAGCGGGACTAGCACAGATACGCAGTATTTT
cdr3_aa: CASSGNSGTSTDTQYF

v_call: TRBV6-1
d_call: NA
cdr3_length: 17
clone_size: NA
j_call: TRBJ1-1
cdr3_nt: TGTGCCAGCAGTGACAGGGGAAAGAGCCGCTTGAACACTGAAGCTTTCTTT
cdr3_aa: CASSDRGKSRLNTEAFF

v_call: TRBV30
d_call: NA
cdr3_length: 15
clone_size: NA
j_call: TRBJ1-5
cdr3_nt: TGTGCCTGGAACGGGCAGGGGTTGAGCAATCAGCCCCAGCATTTT
cdr3_aa: CAWNGQGLSNQPQHF

v_call: TRBV2
d_call: NA
cdr3_length: 13
clone_size: NA
j_call: TRBJ1-5
cdr3_nt: TGTGCCAGCACGGGTAATTACAATCAGCCCCAGCATTTT
cdr3_aa: CASTGNYNQPQHF

v_call: TRBV5-5
d_call: TRBD2
cdr3_length: 16
clone_size: NA
j_call: TRBJ2-7
cdr3_nt: TGTGCCACCACTAGCGGGGCAGCAGGAGGCTCCTACGAGCAGTACTTC
cdr3_aa: CATTSGAAGGSYEQYF

v_call: TRBV7-2
d_call: TRBD1
cdr3_length: 18
clone_size: NA
j_call: TRBJ2-3
cdr3_nt: TGTGCCAGCAGCTTAAAGGGCGGGACAGGGTATGGCACAGATACGCAGTATTTT
cdr3_aa: CASSLKGGTGYGTDTQYF

v_call: TRBV18
d_call: TRBD1
cdr3_length: 15
clone_size: NA
j_call: TRBJ1-1
cdr3_nt: TGTGCCAGCTCACCTCGGGACAGACAAGACACTGAAGCTTTCTTT
cdr3_aa: CASSPRDRQDTEAFF

v_call: TRBV28
d_call: TRBD1
cdr3_length: 12
clone_size: NA
j_call: TRBJ1-2
cdr3_nt: TGTGCCAGCACACGACAGGGGGATGGCTACACCTTC
cdr3_aa: CASTRQGDGYTF

v_call: TRBV27
d_call: TRBD2
cdr3_length: 15
clone_size: NA
j_call: TRBJ2-1
cdr3_nt: TGTGCCAGCAGCACACTAGCGGGAGTCTACAATGAGCAGTTCTTC
cdr3_aa: CASSTLAGVYNEQFF

v_call: TRBV5-4
d_call: TRBD2
cdr3_length: 15
clone_size: NA
j_call: TRBJ2-7
cdr3_nt: TGTGCCAGCAGCTTGTCGGGCGGGAGGGCGTACGAGCAGTACTTC
cdr3_aa: CASSLSGGRAYEQYF

v_call: TRBV6-6
d_call: TRBD2
cdr3_length: 16
clone_size: NA
j_call: TRBJ2-7
cdr3_nt: TGTGCCAGCAGTCGGCCAGGGCTAGCGGGAACCTACGAGCAGTACTTC
cdr3_aa: CASSRPGLAGTYEQYF

v_call: TRBV29-1
d_call: NA
cdr3_length: 12
clone_size: NA
j_call: TRBJ1-4
cdr3_nt: TGCAGCGTGGGGGCCCCACGAGGAAAACTGTTTTTT
cdr3_aa: CSVGAPRGKLFF

v_call: TRBV11-2
d_call: TRBD2
cdr3_length: 17
clone_size: NA
j_call: TRBJ2-7
cdr3_nt: TGTGCCAGCAGCCCAGAGAGACTAGCGGGAATAGTGTACGAGCAGTACTTC
cdr3_aa: CASSPERLAGIVYEQYF

v_call: TRBV19
d_call: TRBD1
cdr3_length: 14
clone_size: NA
j_call: TRBJ1-1
cdr3_nt: TGTGCCAGTAGTTTCCGGACAGGACGCACTGAAGCTTTCTTT
cdr3_aa: CASSFRTGRTEAFF

v_call: TRBV11-2
d_call: TRBD2
cdr3_length: 15
clone_size: NA
j_call: TRBJ2-1
cdr3_nt: TGTGCCAGCAGCGGGACTAGCGGACGGTACAATGAGCAGTTCTTC
cdr3_aa: CASSGTSGRYNEQFF

v_call: TRBV7-9
d_call: TRBD1
cdr3_length: 15
clone_size: NA
j_call: TRBJ1-2
cdr3_nt: TGTGCCAGCAGCACAGGACAGGGCCCTCTAGGGGGCTACACCTTC
cdr3_aa: CASSTGQGPLGGYTF

v_call: TRBV5-1
d_call: NA
cdr3_length: 16
clone_size: NA
j_call: TRBJ1-4
cdr3_nt: TGCGCCAGCAGCTTTAAAACATCTGCAACTAATGAAAAACTGTTTTTT
cdr3_aa: CASSFKTSATNEKLFF

v_call: TRBV4-1
d_call: TRBD1
cdr3_length: 17
clone_size: NA
j_call: TRBJ2-3
cdr3_nt: TGCGCCAGCAGCCAAGTTGGCCGGGACAGGGGGGCAGATACGCAGTATTTT
cdr3_aa: CASSQVGRDRGADTQYF

v_call: TRBV27
d_call: TRBD2
cdr3_length: 16
clone_size: NA
j_call: TRBJ2-5
cdr3_nt: TGTGCCAGCAGTTTGCTGGGGGCTAGCGGGAGAGAGACCCAGTACTTC
cdr3_aa: CASSLLGASGRETQYF

v_call: TRBV10-1
d_call: TRBD2
cdr3_length: 16
clone_size: NA
j_call: TRBJ2-3
cdr3_nt: TGCGCCAGCAGTGAAATTAGCGGGAGAAGCACAGATACGCAGTATTTT
cdr3_aa: CASSEISGRSTDTQYF

v_call: TRBV7-9
d_call: TRBD1
cdr3_length: 17
clone_size: NA
j_call: TRBJ2-2
cdr3_nt: TGTGCCAGCAGCTCTATCAGGGGGATGAGTGCCACCGGGGAGCTGTTTTTT
cdr3_aa: CASSSIRGMSATGELFF

v_call: TRBV10-3
d_call: NA
cdr3_length: 14
clone_size: few
j_call: TRBJ2-3
cdr3_nt: TGTGCCATCAGGCCCCCAGGGAGCACAGATACGCAGTATTTT
cdr3_aa: CAIRPPGSTDTQYF

v_call: TRBV9
d_call: TRBD1
cdr3_length: 16
clone_size: NA
j_call: TRBJ1-2
cdr3_nt: TGTGCCAGCAGCGTAGGGGGGGGACAGGGGGCGTTTGGCTACACCTTC
cdr3_aa: CASSVGGGQGAFGYTF

v_call: TRBV5-8
d_call: TRBD2
cdr3_length: 15
clone_size: once
j_call: TRBJ2-1
cdr3_nt: TGTGCCAGCAGCTTGTTCGCGGGGGAATACAATGAGCAGTTCTTC
cdr3_aa: CASSLFAGEYNEQFF

v_call: TRBV30
d_call: TRBD1
cdr3_length: 14
clone_size: once
j_call: TRBJ2-7
cdr3_nt: TGTGCCTGGTCTCCCGGGACAGTACCCTACGAGCGGTACTTC
cdr3_aa: CAWSPGTVPYERYF

v_call: TRBV2
d_call: NA
cdr3_length: 13
clone_size: NA
j_call: TRBJ2-7
cdr3_nt: TGTGCCAGCAGCCCTACACAGGGTTACGAGCAGTACTTC
cdr3_aa: CASSPTQGYEQYF

v_call: TRBV29-1
d_call: TRBD2
cdr3_length: 16
clone_size: NA
j_call: TRBJ2-2
cdr3_nt: TGCAGCGTTGAGGGGCTGCGGGGGTTAAACACCGGGGAGCTGTTTTTT
cdr3_aa: CSVEGLRGLNTGELFF

v_call: TRBV27
d_call: TRBD1
cdr3_length: 15
clone_size: NA
j_call: TRBJ1-2
cdr3_nt: TGTGCCAGCAGTTCCTTAGACAGGGGCCGGTATGGCTACACCTTC
cdr3_aa: CASSSLDRGRYGYTF

v_call: TRBV15
d_call: NA
cdr3_length: 13
clone_size: NA
j_call: TRBJ1-2
cdr3_nt: TGTGCCACCAGCAGAGTACTGGGAGGAGACTACACCTTC
cdr3_aa: CATSRVLGGDYTF

v_call: TRBV5-1
d_call: NA
cdr3_length: 15
clone_size: NA
j_call: TRBJ2-7
cdr3_nt: TGCGCCAGCAGCTTGGTTGCGGGCCCCTCCTACGAGCAGTACTTC
cdr3_aa: CASSLVAGPSYEQYF

v_call: TRBV4-2
d_call: NA
cdr3_length: 17
clone_size: NA
j_call: TRBJ2-5
cdr3_nt: TGTGCCAGCAGCCCGAGCCCAGGGGCTAGCTATCAAGAGACCCAGTACTTC
cdr3_aa: CASSPSPGASYQETQYF